This T cell receptor (beta chain) was sequenced for a study of siplizumab effects on memory and regulatory T cells. Points from the study as a whole: Siplizumab significantly decreased alloreactive sequences from unstimulated CD4+ memory cells. Unstimulated subset assignment was obtained for only a minor fraction of alloreactive clones. The apparent diversity of naive T cells exceeded that of memory cells, and naive T cells seemed to make a major contribution to the alloresponse. Naive versus memory phenotype went unassigned for roughly 80-96% of proliferating CD4+ or CD8+ clones.

Comments on this clone: Antigen: not known.

The method was immunoSEQ multiplex PCR; TCRdb's version includes in-frame clones alone and lacks a portion of them. This table holds some 100,000 clones, approximately 92% found once. The CDR3 totals 15 residues. Germline CDR1 SGHTA, CDR2 FQGNSA. Trimming took 7 bases from V and 0 from J, leaving 15 bases between them. The rearrangement joins TRBV7-2 to TRBJ1-1; the D gene is possibly TRBD1 (6 bases). This TCR came from a human donor in good health. Specimen: CD4+ T cells sorted from blood. The CDR3 DNA sequence: TGTGCCAGCATCCGGGTAGGGGGGATGAACACTGAAGCTTTCTTT. It encodes CASIRVGGMNTEAFF.